The 21 T cell receptor beta chains below were found in one sample sequenced in a study of Tregs in tolerant kidney transplant recipients (dated by TCRdb to between 2018 and 2020). The method behind the library was the immunoSEQ multiplex PCR assay. What TCRdb holds here is the immuneACCESS table cut down to in-frame rearrangements. Part of the clones is not present; checked against another copy, under half of the missing clones reflect an unresolved V gene, and the others are unexplained. In all, the sample holds about 240,000 clones, and 80% to 85% of those were seen once. The top ten hold roughly 0.67% of the sample. Sample: CD4+ T cells from blood. These receptors were obtained from a human donor in good health.

The chain combines TRBV4-2 with TRBJ2-1, with TRBD2 as a possible D gene (5 bases). Germline lookup yields CDR1 LGHNA and CDR2 YNFKEQ. The CDR3 spans 14 residues. Between the trimmed V and J ends, which lost 1 base and 5 bases, there was a span of 9 bases. CDR3 coding DNA: TGTGCCAGCAGCCAAGGGACTTGGGACAATGAGCAGTTCTTC. Its translation: CASSQGTWDNEQFF.

The genes are TRBV4-1 and TRBJ2-2; 9 nucleotides align to TRBD2. The CDR3 sequence is 17 residues long. Germline trimming cut 0 bases from V and 7 bases from J; bases unmatched to any gene: 9. Germline CDR1 reads MGHRA; CDR2 reads YSYEKL. CDR3 loop: CASSQDMGGRVIGELFF. CDR3 bases: TGCGCCAGCAGCCAAGATATGGGCGGGAGGGTTATCGGGGAGCTGTTTTTT.

CDR3 amino acids: CASSLMGGSTDTQYF. As DNA, the CDR3 is TGTGCCAGCAGCTTAATGGGGGGAAGCACAGATACGCAGTATTTT. V is TRBV7-3 and J is TRBJ2-3; possible D gene TRBD2, 6 bases. CDR1 is SGHTA, CDR2 FQGTGA, per germline. V gave up 1 base and J gave up 0 bases, with 8 bases separating them. This CDR3 has 15 residues.

V is TRBV4-1 and J is TRBJ2-7; 7 nucleotides agree with TRBD1. Germline V gene lookup returns CDR1 MGHRA and CDR2 YSYEKL. This CDR3 spans 19 amino acids. The V gene end was trimmed by 1 base and the J gene end by 0 bases; junction bases not matched to a gene: 15. The chain's CDR3 is CASSQGMGTAAGPSYEQYF. The CDR3 nucleotides read TGCGCCAGCAGCCAAGGCATGGGGACAGCGGCCGGACCCTCCTACGAGCAGTACTTC.

This clone came up a few times. This chain connects TRBV6-1 to TRBJ1-3; D not certain. In germline, CDR1 is MNHNS, CDR2 SASEGT. The CDR3 runs 16 residues. The V gene lost 0 bases and the J gene lost 3 bases, with 12 bases spanning the gap. CDR3 nucleotides: TGTGCCAGCAGTGAAGCGCTTCAAACACGTGGAAACACCATATATTTT. Translated, it gives CASSEALQTRGNTIYF.

The DNA for the CDR3 is TGTGCCAGCAGCTTAGGGGGGGCTAGAAATGAGCAGTTCTTC. Its translation is CASSLGGARNEQFF. V is TRBV7-6 and J is TRBJ2-1; D may match TRBD1 or TRBD2 (6 bases each). The germline V gene encodes CDR1 SGHVS and CDR2 FNYEAQ. Trimming removed 1 base at V and 7 bases at J, with 11 bases between. There are 14 residues in the CDR3.

The chain links TRBV7-9 to TRBJ2-1; TRBD2 matches at 10 bases. Trimming removed 2 bases from V and 6 bases from J; junction bases left unmatched: 13. From germline, CDR1 is SEHNR and CDR2 FQNEAQ (reference sequence). This CDR3 comprises 18 residues. The CDR3 protein is CASSLPLRLAGTGNEQFF. DNA of the CDR3: TGTGCCAGCAGCTTACCCCTAAGACTAGCGGGCACCGGCAATGAGCAGTTCTTC.

The chain combines TRBV4-1 with TRBJ1-1; D might be TRBD1 (5 bases). Trimming took off 3 bases at V and 7 bases at J, with 12 bases between the two ends. CDR3 length: 13 amino acids. Looked up from germline, CDR1 is MGHRA and CDR2 is YSYEKL. The chain's CDR3 is CASSQDDRLEAFF. The CDR3, as DNA: TGCGCCAGCAGCCAGGACGACAGACTTGAAGCTTTCTTT.

The CDR3 DNA reads TGCGCCAGCATGGAAGGGACTGCGGGCGAAAAACTGTTTTTT. Its protein product is CASMEGTAGEKLFF. The chain joins TRBV5-1 to TRBJ1-4, with D maybe TRBD1 (5 bases). Per germline, CDR1 SGHRS and CDR2 YFSETQ. Trimming took off 6 bases at V and 8 bases at J, with 17 bases between the two ends. This CDR3 comprises 14 residues.

This clone appeared once. This chain connects TRBV9 to TRBJ2-1, with D perhaps matching TRBD1 (5 bases). V lost 4 bases, J lost 5 bases, and 19 bases lay in between. This CDR3 comprises 16 residues. Germline V CDR1 and CDR2: SGDLS, YYNGEE. In DNA form, the CDR3 reads TGTGCCAGCAGCCCCCGAGAAGGGGCCACTAACAATGAGCAGTTCTTC. Its protein product is CASSPREGATNNEQFF.

The chain couples TRBV5-1 to TRBJ2-1, with D possibly being TRBD1 (5 bases). Germline CDR1 SGHRS, CDR2 YFSETQ. Trimming removed 1 base from V and 11 bases from J, with 19 bases in between. The CDR3 is 15 amino acids. The CDR3 region is CASSLSGLTAGQQFF. DNA for the CDR3: TGCGCCAGCAGCTTGTCAGGGTTGACAGCCGGGCAGCAGTTCTTC.

The chain joins TRBV4-1 to TRBJ2-2, with 7 bases matching TRBD2. Looked up from germline, CDR1 is MGHRA and CDR2 is YSYEKL. Trimming took 1 base from V and 3 from J; bases not matched to a gene: 8. This CDR3 is built from 17 residues. The CDR3 nucleotides read TGCGCCAGCAGCCAAGGTGGCGGGAGATCGTACACCGGGGAGCTGTTTTTT. It encodes CASSQGGGRSYTGELFF.

The rearrangement uses TRBV25-1 and TRBJ2-1; 13 bases fit TRBD2. The V and J ends lost 4 bases and 4 bases, in that order; junction bases with no gene match: 7. This CDR3 comprises 17 residues. Germline V CDR1 and CDR2: MGHDK, SYGVNS. The CDR3 region is CASSGTSGGAGYNEQFF. CDR3 nucleotides: TGTGCCAGCAGTGGAACTAGCGGGGGGGCCGGGTACAATGAGCAGTTCTTC. The entire variable domain, with the rest obtained from reference TRBV25-1 and TRBJ2-1, is as follows: EADIYQTPRYLVIGTGKKITLECSQTMGHDKMYWYQQDPGMELHLIHYSYGVNSTEKGDLSSESTVSRIRTEHFPLTLESARPSHTSQYLCASSGTSGGAGYNEQFFGPGTRLTVL.

DNA for the CDR3: TGTGCCAGCAGCTCATATGCCCCTATGGGAAGGGAAAAACTGTTTTTT. Encoded protein: CASSSYAPMGREKLFF. This chain joins TRBV7-2 and TRBJ1-4, with D unclear. This CDR3 comprises 16 residues. CDR1 SGHTA and CDR2 FQGNSA come from the germline V gene. The V end lost 4 bases, the J end lost 8 bases, and 20 bases lay between the germline ends.

The table lists this clone with a count of one. J is TRBJ2-7 and V is TRBV6-1; D is uncertain. This CDR3 contains 15 residues. Deletions cut 6 bases from V and 0 bases from J, with 15 bases between. Per the germline V gene, CDR1 is MNHNS and CDR2 is SASEGT. CDR3 residues: CASRPQGLSSYEQYF. CDR3 in DNA: TGTGCCAGCAGACCACAAGGGTTGAGCTCCTACGAGCAGTACTTC.

The sample holds one count of this clone. This chain connects TRBV7-9 to TRBJ1-5; D gene uncertain. The CDR3 runs 14 residues. V was shortened by 4 bases and J by 2 bases, with 9 bases between the two germline ends. CDR1 SEHNR and CDR2 FQNEAQ come from the germline V gene (reference sequence). The CDR3 spells CASSSRDGNQPQHF. The CDR3 DNA follows: TGTGCCAGCAGCTCTCGGGATGGCAATCAGCCCCAGCATTTT.

The gene calls are TRBV4-1 and TRBJ2-1, with 7 bases matching TRBD2. From germline, CDR1 is MGHRA and CDR2 YSYEKL. The CDR3 loop spans 15 amino acids. The V segment lost 4 bases and the J segment 0 bases; nucleotides outside the gene matches: 3. The CDR3 loop is CASSRLADSYNEQFF. The CDR3 DNA follows: TGCGCCAGCAGCCGGCTAGCGGACTCCTACAATGAGCAGTTCTTC.

This chain links TRBV4-2 with TRBJ2-5; 9 nucleotides align to TRBD2. The CDR3 consists of 16 residues. Germline CDR1 is LGHNA and CDR2 is YNFKEQ. V lost 0 bases, J lost 5 bases, and 7 bases stayed unmatched. The CDR3 DNA reads as TGTGCCAGCAGCCAAGATCTAGCGGGGAGAGCTGAGACCCAGTACTTC. It translates to CASSQDLAGRAETQYF.

This clone was seen only once. The chain has TRBV25-1 and TRBJ2-2, with D unresolved. The V end lost 4 bases, the J end lost 6 bases, and 9 bases lay between the germline ends. Germline CDR1 and CDR2: MGHDK and SYGVNS. The CDR3 runs to 13 residues. CDR3 DNA: TGTGCCAGCAGTGTTAAACGCTCCGGGGAGCTGTTTTTT. This translates into CASSVKRSGELFF.

Concerning this clone: This CDR3 is also generated by other DNA sequences in the sample. The chain uses TRBV5-1 and TRBJ1-1, with D unclear. This CDR3 has 12 amino acids. Germline values: CDR1 SGHRS, CDR2 YFSETQ. V was shortened by 0 bases and J by 4 bases, with 4 bases between the two germline ends. CDR3 region: CASSLGSTEAFF. CDR3 DNA sequence: TGCGCCAGCAGCTTGGGCAGCACTGAAGCTTTCTTT.

The rearrangement joins TRBV7-6 to TRBJ2-7; the match to TRBD1 covers 11 bases. This CDR3 is 15 amino acids long. Unmatched junction bases numbered 4, after V lost 1 base and J lost 5 bases. Germline V gene sequence: CDR1 SGHVS, CDR2 FNYEAQ. CDR3 in DNA: TGTGCCAGCAGCTTAGGCGGGACAGGGGGTGACGAGCAGTACTTC. Translation: CASSLGGTGGDEQYF.